This T cell receptor beta chain is drawn from a study of regulatory T cells in long-lasting Graves disease. Study findings and constraints: Persistent disease was characterized by preferential usage of TRBV28, TRBJ1-2 and TRBJ2-5. Having few samples may have compromised the accuracy.

Specified time point: newly diagnosed GD, antithyroid drugs for less than 3 months. Extracted RNA from PBMCs served as the source of the TCR library. It was American Thyroid Association guidelines that determined Graves' disease diagnosis. Arm-PCR of CDR3 regions and iRepertoire HTBI primers were used to build TCR beta libraries. TCRdb called the multiplex PCR reads again in MiXCR, with one record for every CDR3 protein. The sample includes under 250,000 distinct CDR3 sequences, roughly 19% seen only once; the top ten take over 9.5%. V lost 4 bases and J lost 4, with 17 bases in between. The germline V gene has CDR1 SGHRS and CDR2 YFSETQ. The CDR3 runs 16 residues. In regard to this clonotype: The antigen is not known.

This sample was shared with a second study, whose subject was T cells in Graves' hyperthyroidism and ophthalmopathy. From that study: Most clonotypes that expanded in the thyroid above 0.001 also showed up in blood.

Sequencing was performed on peripheral blood mononuclear cells (PBMCs), taken at new diagnosis, from a patient treated with antithyroid drugs. The chain uses TRBV5-1 and TRBJ1-4, with D possibly being TRBD1 (6 bases). The source of this sequence is a woman aged 30 to 39 with Graves disease. This chain's CDR3 is CASSPNGGARNEKLFF. DNA for the CDR3: TGCGCCAGCAGCCCGAACGGGGGGGCCCGTAATGAAAAACTGTTTTTT.